A selection of T cell receptor beta chains follows, all from one sample in a study of T cells after yellow fever vaccination. TCRdb used MiXCR to reprocess the 5' RACE reads, holding one entry per CDR3 protein. This table has around 160,000 distinct CDR3 sequences, 6% to 7.5% appearing once. The sample consisted of CD4+ T cells sorted from PBMCs, taken 4 to 6 days after the first yellow fever vaccination. The receptors originated from a man between 18 and 29 years old who received the YFV17D yellow fever vaccine. CDR3s include the opening cysteine and the closing phenylalanine or tryptophan. D genes are given only for firm matches. A clone size is listed for some rows: how often the clone was seen (once, few, many), or a class if it is expanded.

clone_size j_call d_call v_call cdr3_nt cdr3_aa
few TRBJ1-1 TRBD1 TRBV6-5 TGTGCCAGCAGCTTAGACCGGGACAGTCGGGCTTTCTTT CASSLDRDSRAFF
many TRBJ2-1 TRBD2 TRBV7-2 TGTGCCAGCAGATTAGGGCGGGGGGGCGAAAGGCACAATGAGCAGTTCTTC CASRLGRGGERHNEQFF
many TRBJ2-1 - TRBV3-1 TGTGCCAGCAGCCAAGGTCCCGGCCCGGTCTCTGAGCAGTTCTTC CASSQGPGPVSEQFF
many TRBJ2-1 TRBD2 TRBV5-6 TGTGCCAGCAGCTTGGCTCTAGCGGTGGTAAATGAGCAGTTCTTC CASSLALAVVNEQFF
many TRBJ2-3 TRBD1 TRBV2 TGTGCCAGCAGTGAACAGGGGGTTAGGTATACGCAGTATTTT CASSEQGVRYTQYF
- TRBJ2-1 - TRBV7-6 TGTGCCAGCAGCTTAGGTACAGGGAGGGGTGAGCAGTTCTTC CASSLGTGRGEQFF
many TRBJ1-6 - TRBV29-1 TGCAGCGTTCGGGGAGCCAGGGGCCCCCTCCACTTT CSVRGARGPLHF
few TRBJ2-3 - TRBV5-1 TGCGCCAGCAGCTTGGGGAGCCCGGGTGATACGCAGTATTTT CASSLGSPGDTQYF
many TRBJ2-1 TRBD2 TRBV5-4 TGTGCCAGCAGCTATCCGGGACTAGCGTACAATGAGCAGTTCTTC CASSYPGLAYNEQFF
- TRBJ2-4 - TRBV4-3 TGCGCCAGCAGCCAAGATACGGCTTCCCTCAACATTCAGTACTTC CASSQDTASLNIQYF
few TRBJ2-3 - TRBV4-1 TGCGCCAGCAGCCAAGCGGCGGCAGGTGTAGATACGCAGTATTTT CASSQAAAGVDTQYF
many TRBJ2-3 - TRBV19 TGTGCCAGTAGTGGGGACCCCGGTGCGCAGTATTTT CASSGDPGAQYF
- TRBJ1-3 - TRBV2 TGTGCCAGCAGCCTCACCCGGGACACCATATATTTT CASSLTRDTIYF
many TRBJ2-5 - TRBV7-2 TGTGCCAGCAGCTTAGTCGCGGGTCGGGAGACCCAGTACTTC CASSLVAGRETQYF
many TRBJ2-5 - TRBV7-2 TGTGCCAGCAGCTTACTAGAGCGATGGGGGACCCAGTACTTC CASSLLERWGTQYF
- TRBJ1-2 - TRBV7-6 TGTGCCAGCAGCTTAGCCCCCAAACAGGGTGACTATGGCTACACCTTC CASSLAPKQGDYGYTF
few TRBJ2-3 TRBD1 TRBV18 TGTGCCAGCTCGCCGCCCCGACAGGGGGTCTGGGATACGCAGTATTTT CASSPPRQGVWDTQYF
many TRBJ2-5 TRBD2 TRBV7-2 TGTGCCAGCAGCGCGGGAGGGATCCAGTACTTC CASSAGGIQYF
many TRBJ2-5 TRBD2 TRBV5-5 TGTGCCAGCAGCTTACGTAGCGGGGGGGCCGTTTTTGGAGAGACCCAGTACTTC CASSLRSGGAVFGETQYF
- TRBJ2-2 TRBD1 TRBV4-3 TGCGCCAGCAGCCCCGCCCCGGGACAGGGCTTGGCCGGGGAGCTGTTTTTT CASSPAPGQGLAGELFF
many TRBJ2-5 - TRBV20-1 TGCAGTGCGCGGCCTAGCTCTGGGACCCAGTACTTC CSARPSSGTQYF
many TRBJ2-7 - TRBV29-1 TGCAGCGTTGGTGTTGCACGGGAGCAGTACTTC CSVGVAREQYF
- TRBJ2-3 TRBD2 TRBV7-2 TGTGCCAGCAGCTTAGTTGGGCTAGCGGGGAACACAGATACGCAGTATTTT CASSLVGLAGNTDTQYF
many TRBJ2-1 TRBD2 TRBV12-3/TRBV12-4 TGTGCCAGCAGTTTTAGGCGGGGGGTCATCCCCTACAATGAGCAGTTCTTC CASSFRRGVIPYNEQFF
many TRBJ1-5 - TRBV3-1 TGTGCCAGCAGCCAAATGGCTGGCAATCAGCCCCAGCATTTT CASSQMAGNQPQHF
- TRBJ1-2 TRBD1 TRBV6-1 TGTGCCAGCAGACAACAGGGGTACGGCTATGGCTACACCTTC CASRQQGYGYGYTF
few TRBJ2-7 TRBD1 TRBV4-3 TGCGCCAGCAGCGAACTTCGGACAGGGCCCCCGTTCGTGAACGAGCAGTACTTC CASSELRTGPPFVNEQYF
few TRBJ1-6 - TRBV9 TGTGCCAGCAGCCCGAACAGTCCAGGGGTTAATTCACCCCTCCACTTT CASSPNSPGVNSPLHF
many TRBJ2-2 - TRBV6-5 TGTGCCAGCAGCCCACGGGTCGCCGGGGAGCTGTTTTTT CASSPRVAGELFF
many TRBJ2-1 - TRBV4-1 TGCGCCAGCAGCCAAGGTATGGGTTGGAGGAATGAGCAGTTCTTC CASSQGMGWRNEQFF
many TRBJ2-7 - TRBV20-1 TGCAGTGCTAGATCCCCTATCAAGCAGGAGTGGCACTTC CSARSPIKQEWHF
- TRBJ1-2 - TRBV9 TGTGCCAGCAGCGTACAAGGCGGACTTAACTATGGCTACACCTTC CASSVQGGLNYGYTF
many TRBJ2-2 - TRBV7-2 TGTGCCAGCAGCTTATACGGGGCCTTCACCGGGGAGCTGTTTTTT CASSLYGAFTGELFF
- TRBJ1-2 - TRBV5-1 TGCGCCAGCAGTTCCGAAGGAAACTATGGCTACACCTTC CASSSEGNYGYTF
many TRBJ2-2 - TRBV12-3/TRBV12-4 TGTGCCAGCAGTTCGGGCGCCGGGGAGCTGTTTTTT CASSSGAGELFF
many TRBJ1-6 - TRBV4-1 TGCGCCAGCAGCCAAGACCCCGGCGACCCGCGGACCTATAATTCACCCCTCCACTTT CASSQDPGDPRTYNSPLHF
many TRBJ2-3 TRBD2 TRBV5-1 TGCGCCAGCAGTGGCGGGGGGAGGAGCACAGATACGCAGTATTTT CASSGGGRSTDTQYF
many TRBJ1-5 - TRBV27 TGTGCCAGCAGTTTTCATACGAACAATCAGCCCCAGCATTTT CASSFHTNNQPQHF
many TRBJ1-1 TRBD1 TRBV24-1 TGTGCCACCAGCGAGACAGGGCTGAACACTGAAGCTTTCTTT CATSETGLNTEAFF
- TRBJ1-6 TRBD1 TRBV7-2 TGTGCCAGCAAACCGCATCAGGACAGGGTAGGCTCACCCCTCCACTTT CASKPHQDRVGSPLHF
- TRBJ1-5 - TRBV6-5 TGTGCCAGCAGTTCTGGGGTGAGTCAGCCCCAGCATTTT CASSSGVSQPQHF
many TRBJ2-6 TRBD1 TRBV3-1 TGTGCCAGCAGCCCTCGACAGGGGAGCTCTGGGGCCAACGTCCTGACTTTC CASSPRQGSSGANVLTF
many TRBJ2-3 TRBD1 TRBV29-1 TGCAGCGTTGCCGGGACAGGGGCAGATACGCAGTATTTT CSVAGTGADTQYF
few TRBJ2-2 TRBD2 TRBV28 TGTGCCAGCGGGGGGGGTGCCGGGGAGCTGTTTTTT CASGGGAGELFF
many TRBJ2-1 TRBD1 TRBV5-1 TGCGCCAGCAGGTTGACAGGGTCCTACAATGAGCAGTTCTTC CASRLTGSYNEQFF
- TRBJ1-2 TRBD1 TRBV20-1 TGCAGTGTCCCAGGACAGGGGGCAGGTAGTGGCTACACCTTC CSVPGQGAGSGYTF
many TRBJ2-7 - TRBV5-1 TGCGCCAGCAGCCGCACTGGGACGGAGAGGTACGAGCAGTACTTC CASSRTGTERYEQYF
many TRBJ2-1 TRBD2 TRBV5-6 TGTGCCAGCAGCCTAGGACTAGTAGAGTTCTTC CASSLGLVEFF
many TRBJ1-5 - TRBV3-1 TGTGCCAGCAGGGGCGGCGGGTTAGGACAGCCCCAGCATTTT CASRGGGLGQPQHF
many TRBJ1-2 TRBD1 TRBV12-3/TRBV12-4 TGTGCCAGCAGCTACAATAGGGCAGGGGGCGGCTACACCTTC CASSYNRAGGGYTF
many TRBJ2-5 - TRBV7-2 TGTGCCAGCAGCCCCAGGGTTTTGGAGACCCAGTACTTC CASSPRVLETQYF
many TRBJ2-5 - TRBV6-1 TGTGCCAGCAGACATGAGGCGTGGGAGACCCAGTACTTC CASRHEAWETQYF
few TRBJ1-1 - TRBV7-2 TGTGCCAGCAGAGTAGGCTCGGGGAGGGACACTGAAGCTTTCTTT CASRVGSGRDTEAFF
many TRBJ2-1 - TRBV7-2 TGTGCCAGCAGCTTTGGCGGCAGGCCTAATGAGCAGTTCTTC CASSFGGRPNEQFF
- TRBJ2-1 TRBD2 TRBV12-3/TRBV12-4 TGTGCCAGCAGTTTCCGACTAGCGGGGGCCCTAGGGGAGCAGTTCTTC CASSFRLAGALGEQFF